The entry below describes one T cell receptor (beta chain). Its antigen is unidentified. One end of the junction is discordant with germline, which a read error may explain. Primed by a sample-barcoded 5' primer and a J-beta primer mix, a second PCR proceeded for 7 to 11 cycles. Via MiXCR, TCRdb re-called the 5' RACE reads, giving one row per CDR3 protein. Among around 1,000,000 distinct CDR3 sequences listed, 25% were seen once. These data belong to a study of blood T cells in healthy people across ages. General study findings and limits: Long-lived donors exceeded aged donors in naive CD4+ cells and diversity.

This CDR3 is 13 amino acids long. CDR1 is MNHEY, CDR2 SVGEGT, per germline. The sample also formed part of further work on T cells of mothers and their children. That source notes: Samples came from a few healthy Caucasian mothers and their six children. cDNA synthesis used all extracted RNA, approximately 1.4 ug per 15 ul. A slight, non-significant increase in overlap was found for related mother-child pairs relative to unrelated pairs.

This receptor was identified in a girl aged 2-15 years in good health. The chain combines TRBV6-2 or TRBV6-3 with TRBJ2-7; perhaps TRBD2 as D (5 bases). Sequenced: blood. Here the CDR3 DNA reads TGTGCCAGCAGTCCGGGGAGATCCTACGAGCGGTACTTC. Amino acids: CASSPGRSYERYF.